The sequence of this T cell receptor beta chain was determined in a study of T-cell reconstitution after alpha-beta-depleted transplantation in children. Study-level findings and limits: T-cell counts and diversity at one year post-transplant came mainly from newly produced T cells. Roughly two months post-transplant, alpha-beta T cells reportedly originated from several hundred graft clones that had expanded. Recipient T cells and thymic progenitors that survived gave rise to the high TCRbeta diversity observed at day 60 in some patients.

Unique molecular identifiers tagged the TCRbeta library. Using its own MiXCR run on the PCR reads, TCRdb lists one record per CDR3 protein. The data show fewer than 700,000 distinct CDR3 sequences, approximately 13% seen once. Worth noting for this clonotype: Its antigen remains unknown.

The V end lost 0 bases, the J end lost 0 bases, and 15 bases lay between the germline ends. Per the germline V gene, CDR1 is LGHNA and CDR2 is YSLEER. The CDR3 sequence is 17 residues long. The clonotype originates from a male patient under 18 who had a stem cell transplant for acute myeloid leukemia, so the T cells may come from the graft donor. V gene TRBV4-3 combines with J gene TRBJ2-7; D perhaps matches TRBD2 (5 bases). Here the sequenced sample was PBMCs, mostly from graft donor cells, taken 360 days after TCRalphabeta/CD19-depleted stem cell transplant. The CDR3 DNA is TGCGCCAGCAGCCAAGACGCATCGGGGTGGGACTCCTACGAGCAGTACTTC. Amino acid sequence: CASSQDASGWDSYEQYF.